The TCR beta chain under discussion was sequenced for a study of T-cell reconstitution after alpha-beta-depleted transplantation in children. Study-level results: There were some patients whose high TCRbeta diversity at day 60 came from surviving recipient T cells and thymic progenitors. After one year, T-cell counts and TCRbeta diversity mostly came from new T cells. Where alpha-beta T cells came from about two months after transplant was reportedly several hundred expanded graft clones.

The CDR3 contains 12 residues. Germline CDR1 MNHEY, CDR2 SVGAGI. Trimming stripped 2 bases from V and 8 bases from J, with 9 bases between. The sample holds many counts of this clonotype. Its specificity is not known. A library of TCRbeta sequences, prepared with unique molecular identifiers, was generated. TCRdb used MiXCR to reprocess the PCR reads, holding one entry per CDR3 protein. Found here are 80,000 or so distinct CDR3 sequences, approximately 14% of them singletons; the top ten hold about 30%. The source was PBMCs, mostly from graft donor cells, collected 180 days after TCRalphabeta/CD19-depleted stem cell transplant. The genes are TRBV6-5 and TRBJ1-2; TRBD1 might be the D (6 bases). The sequence came from a male patient aged 2 to 9 who had a stem cell transplant for acute lymphoblastic leukemia, so the T cells may come from the graft donor. This CDR3 reads CASSYGGEGYTF. CDR3 in DNA: TGTGCCAGCAGTTACGGGGGCGAGGGCTACACCTTC.